This is a list of T cell receptor beta chains from one sample in a study of cytotoxic CD8 clonotypes in ibrutinib-treated CLL. Using immunoSEQ multiplex PCR, the repertoire was profiled, and TCRdb retains in-frame clones only, with some absent. Among about 76,000 clones listed, about 86% were seen once. Source: PBMCs, taken before ibrutinib treatment. These receptors all stem from a human donor with chronic lymphocytic leukemia. Each CDR3 is given with its conserved first and last residue. Fields, in order: clone size, V gene, J gene, D gene, CDR3 DNA, CDR3 protein. A D gene is named only where the DNA matches it firmly. Size is stated for part of the rows, as once, few or many counts, or as a class when the clone is expanded.

.	TRBV5-4	TRBJ2-7	TRBD1	TGTGCCAGCAGCCGGCCGACAGGGGAAGGATACGAGCAGTACTTC	CASSRPTGEGYEQYF
.	TRBV4-1	TRBJ2-1	.	TGCGCCAGCAGCCAAGATCGACTCCCTGCAGGTGAGCAGTTCTTC	CASSQDRLPAGEQFF
.	TRBV6-5	TRBJ2-7	TRBD2	TGTGCCAGCAGTTACTCGGGCGCGGGAGGGCCCTACGAGCAGTACTTC	CASSYSGAGGPYEQYF
.	TRBV19	TRBJ1-1	TRBD1	TGTGCCAGTAACCCGGGACAGGGTGGCATCCTTGATCGGGGTGAAGCTTTCTTT	CASNPGQGGILDRGEAFF
few	TRBV7-9	TRBJ1-2	.	TGTGCCAGCAGCCCCCATAGTGGGCTAAATGGCTACACCTTC	CASSPHSGLNGYTF
.	TRBV28	TRBJ1-2	TRBD1	TGTGCCAGCAGTATTGAACAGGGGTGGCGGGGCTACACCTTC	CASSIEQGWRGYTF
few	TRBV19	TRBJ1-1	.	TGTGCCACATACAGCGACATGAACACTGAAGCTTTCTTT	CATYSDMNTEAFF
.	TRBV11-3	TRBJ2-5	TRBD1	TGTGCCAGCAGAATACAGGGGGGAGAGACCCAGTACTTC	CASRIQGGETQYF
.	TRBV6-1	TRBJ2-3	TRBD2	TGTGCCAGCAGTGAAGGTCGAGGAGATACTAGCGGGAGAAGCACAGATACGCAGTATTTT	CASSEGRGDTSGRSTDTQYF
.	TRBV4-1	TRBJ2-5	.	TGCGCCAGCAGCGCCACACAGTACCAAGAGACCCAGTACTTC	CASSATQYQETQYF
.	TRBV5-1	TRBJ2-7	TRBD1	TGCGCCAGCAGCTTAGGGACAGTTTCTGCCTACGAGCAGTACTTC	CASSLGTVSAYEQYF
.	TRBV6-1	TRBJ2-5	.	TGTGCCAGCAGTGAAGTAGACTTTGGTCATAGCCAGTACTTC	CASSEVDFGHSQYF
.	TRBV15	TRBJ2-5	.	TGTGCCACCAGCAGAGATAAGGGCCTCCAAGAGACCCAGTACTTC	CATSRDKGLQETQYF
.	TRBV6-5	TRBJ2-1	TRBD1	TGTGCCAGCAGTAAAACAGGGGCCTCTTACAATGAGCAGTTCTTC	CASSKTGASYNEQFF
once	TRBV6-1	TRBJ2-7	.	TGTGCCAGCAGTCCCAGGGCGCGACCCTTCGAGCAGTACTTC	CASSPRARPFEQYF
.	TRBV29-1	TRBJ1-1	.	TGCAGCGTTGTAGGAACGAACACTGAAGCTTTCTTT	CSVVGTNTEAFF
.	TRBV27	TRBJ1-4	.	TGTGCCAGCAGTTTATTGGCAGGGGAGGGTTTTGAAAAACTGTTTTTT	CASSLLAGEGFEKLFF
.	TRBV5-6	TRBJ2-2	.	TGTGCCAGCAGCTCGTTTAATCGGAACACCGGGGAGCTGTTTTTT	CASSSFNRNTGELFF
.	TRBV5-1	TRBJ2-1	TRBD2	TGCGCCAGCAGCCTTAGGACTAGCCTGACTTACAATGAGCAGTTCTTC	CASSLRTSLTYNEQFF
.	TRBV7-3	TRBJ2-1	TRBD2	TGTGCCAGCAGCTCCTTGGGGACTAGCGGGCGGAATGAGCAGTTCTTC	CASSSLGTSGRNEQFF
.	TRBV6-6	TRBJ1-2	.	TGTGCCAGCAGTTACTCGAATGCAGGGTTGAACTATGGCTACACCTTC	CASSYSNAGLNYGYTF
once	TRBV6-6	TRBJ2-7	.	TGTGCCAGCAGTTACCTGGGCGGGACCTCCTACGAGCAGTACTTC	CASSYLGGTSYEQYF
few	TRBV28	TRBJ2-7	.	TGTGCCAGCAGTTACGGGACCGGAACCTACGAGCAGTACTTC	CASSYGTGTYEQYF
.	TRBV19	TRBJ1-5	.	TGTGCCACCAAAATGAGACATCGTAATATGAATCAGCCCCAGCATTTT	CATKMRHRNMNQPQHF
.	TRBV7-8	TRBJ2-3	TRBD1	TGTGCCAGCAGTTATAACAGGGGGCGGGTGACAGATACGCAGTATTTT	CASSYNRGRVTDTQYF
.	TRBV7-3	TRBJ1-1	.	TGTGCCAGCAGCGAACAGGGGAACACTGAAGCTTTCTTT	CASSEQGNTEAFF
.	TRBV11-3	TRBJ2-3	TRBD2	TGTGCCAGCAGCTGGGAAGGTAGCGGGAGCACAGATACGCAGTATTTT	CASSWEGSGSTDTQYF